The T cell receptor (beta chain) under discussion was sequenced for a study of TIL therapy for anti-PD-1-resistant metastatic lung cancer. Background on the study: Median tumor PD-L1 proportion score was 6%. Most patients had lung adenocarcinoma. Median tumor mutation burden was under 1.9 mutations per megabase. Findings of the study overall: Compared with baseline intratumoral T cells, expanded TIL cultures were more clonal and less diverse (approximately 6.4% vs 31%).

Germline CDR1 and CDR2: SEHNR and FQNEAQ (reference sequence). The CDR3 consists of 15 residues. The junction had 9 bases not matched to a gene; V was cut back by 8 bases and J by 4 bases. Sequencing used immunoSEQ v3. Assay: immunoSEQ multiplex PCR; the TCRdb copy retains only in-frame clones and omits some. In the table there are more than 20,000 clones, about two thirds of which are singletons. With regard to this clone: Its antigen is unknown.

Noted time point: pre-treatment sample, taken before nivolumab and TIL therapy. Pleural nodules or supraclavicular lymph nodes made up most of the excised metastases sampled. The starting material was tumor tissue, obtained at baseline. This clonotype originated in a person between 30 and 79 years old with non-small cell lung cancer. The J gene is TRBJ2-3, the V gene TRBV7-9; 10 bases map to TRBD1. CDR3 region: CASGRGTGVSDTQYF. CDR3 nucleotide sequence: TGTGCCAGCGGCCGCGGGACAGGGGTTTCAGATACGCAGTATTTT.